The next 2 T cell receptor beta chains were all read from a single sample in a study of blood T cells in healthy people across ages. Alongside a J-beta primer mix, a sample-barcoded 5' primer served in a second PCR lasting about 7 to 11 cycles. TCRdb reanalysed the 5' RACE reads using MiXCR and keeps one entry per CDR3 protein. The profile covers some 1.5 million distinct CDR3 sequences, with 28% appearing a single time and 7.7% taken by the ten largest. Sequencing was carried out using blood. These receptors were collected from a woman between 25 and 40 years old in good health.

The chain uses TRBV29-1 and TRBJ2-7, with 7 bases fitting TRBD2. The germline V gene encodes CDR1 SQVTM and CDR2 ANQGSEA. The CDR3 consists of 15 residues. With 0 bases clipped from V and 0 bases from J, the junction kept 5 bases outside the gene matches. This chain's CDR3 is CSVEDRWEGSYEQYF. In nucleotides, the CDR3 is TGCAGCGTTGAAGACCGTTGGGAGGGCTCCTACGAGCAGTACTTC.

The chain links TRBV7-2 to TRBJ1-2, with a weak D call TRBD1 (6 bases). This CDR3 has 13 amino acids. Germline V CDR1 and CDR2: SGHTA, FQGNSA. Trimming removed 5 bases from V and 4 bases from J, with 11 bases in between. As DNA, the CDR3 is TGTGCCAGCAGCCGGGACACAGCCTATGGCTACACCTTC. This sequence encodes CASSRDTAYGYTF.